This TCR beta chain was captured in a study of control samples from healthy donors and cancer patients. The sample holds one count of this clone. This table comes from immunoSEQ multiplex PCR, and its TCRdb copy is limited to in-frame clones, with some not included. The data show about 160,000 clones, just over 95% seen once. Trimming removed 5 bases from V and 0 bases from J, with 18 bases in between. Germline CDR1 and CDR2: SGHDT and YYEEEE. CDR3 length: 16 residues. Sequencing was carried out using blood. This receptor was taken from a woman in her twenties or thirties in good health. The rearrangement joins TRBV5-6 to TRBJ2-7; D might be TRBD1 (5 bases). CDR3 nucleotides: TGTGCCAGCAGTATTACAGGTCTCCAGACCTCCTACGAGCAGTACTTC. It yields the protein CASSITGLQTSYEQYF.